These 11 T cell receptor beta chains were sequenced from one sample in a study of monozygotic twins with inflammatory bowel disease (dated by TCRdb to about 2019). Libraries were prepared through 5' RACE. Instrument on record: Illumina HiSeq 2500. Once TCRdb had reprocessed the reads, it stored one entry per CDR3 protein sequence and supplied no DNA. The table kept for this sample lists more than 95,000 distinct CDR3 sequences. Around 1.9% of the sample goes to the ten largest clones. What was sequenced was blood. These receptors originate from a human donor with ulcerative colitis or Crohn's disease, or a healthy co-twin of an affected twin (not recorded which).

The chain carries TRBV30 and TRBJ1-1; TCRdb's assignment of TRBD1 cannot be checked, as there is no DNA. Germline V gene lookup returns CDR1 GTSNPN and CDR2 SVGIG (reference sequence). The CDR3 covers 12 residues. CDR3 amino acids: CAWSPWDLEAFF. Full variable domain (outside the CDR3, taken from reference TRBV30 and TRBJ1-1): SQTIHQWPATLVQPVGSPLSLECTVEGTSNPNLYWYRQAAGRGLQLLFYSVGIGQISSEVPQNLSASRPQDRQFILSSKKLLLSDSGFYLCAWSPWDLEAFFGQGTRLTVV.

The chain carries TRBV7-8 and TRBJ2-4. CDR3 length: 12 amino acids. The V gene's germline CDR1 is SGHVS and CDR2 FQNEAQ. CDR3: CASSLSSNIQYF.

J is TRBJ2-1 and V is TRBV7-3; the D gene TCRdb calls, TRBD1, cannot be checked with no DNA. The germline gives CDR1 SGHTA, CDR2 FQGTGA. CDR3 size: 14 residues. The CDR3 spells CASSLGGPNNEQFF.

This sequence joins TRBV7-2 and TRBJ2-1; the D gene TCRdb calls, TRBD1, cannot be checked with no DNA. The CDR3 has 15 residues. Germline CDR1 and CDR2: SGHTA and FQGNSA. The CDR3 loop reads CASRQGGARNNEQFF. Using reference TRBV7-2 and TRBJ2-1 for the parts outside the CDR3, the full variable domain is GAGVSQSPSNKVTEKGKDVELRCDPISGHTALYWYRQSLGQGLEFLIYFQGNSAPDKSGLPSDRFSAERTGGSVSTLTIQRTQQEDSAVYLCASRQGGARNNEQFFGPGTRLTVL.

This chain joins TRBV7-2 and TRBJ1-1. This CDR3 spans 13 amino acids. Germline V gene data show CDR1 as SGHTA and CDR2 as FQGNSA. The CDR3 spells CAITSSVASEAFF.

The chain joins TRBV11-3 to TRBJ2-1; TCRdb reports TRBD2, a call that lacks DNA to check it against. This CDR3 spans 16 amino acids. CDR1 and CDR2 from the germline V gene are SGHNT and YENEEA. This CDR3 is CASSLGTSGIYNEQFF.

The chain joins TRBV20-1 to TRBJ2-1; checking the TCRdb D call of TRBD1 is not possible without DNA. The CDR3 runs 12 residues. The germline V gene has CDR1 DFQATT and CDR2 SNEGSKA (reference sequence). This CDR3 is CSAGVTGNEQFF.

CDR3 region: CASSPGSRTDTQYF. The chain carries TRBV7-3 and TRBJ2-3; TCRdb's D gene call, TRBD1, goes unchecked for lack of DNA. The CDR3 contains 14 residues. Germline CDR1 is SGHTA and CDR2 is FQGTGA.

V is TRBV6-5 and J is TRBJ2-4; the D call from TCRdb, TRBD1, cannot be confirmed without DNA. CDR3 length: 13 amino acids. Germline loops: CDR1 MNHEY, CDR2 SVGAGI. The CDR3 here is CASEGQSLGIQYF.

The chain links TRBV20-1 to TRBJ1-4; TCRdb outputs TRBD1, but without DNA this stays unchecked. The germline V gene encodes CDR1 DFQATT and CDR2 SNEGSKA (reference sequence). The CDR3 totals 17 residues. CDR3 protein: CSARDPVRAGGGEKLFF.

This chain uses TRBV18 with TRBJ2-5. This CDR3 contains 15 residues. Germline V CDR1 and CDR2: KGHSH, LQKENI. CDR3 sequence: CASSPPNRLQETQYF.